This T cell receptor (beta chain) was sequenced during a study of human thymus T cells (dated by TCRdb to 2020 to 2021). Describing the broader study: The study characterized TCR alpha and beta repertoires from about 8 infant thymus samples and a few related peripheral blood samples. The infant donors were 7 to 244 days old, and the cohort included six or seven males and two females.

In Finland, the donors were immunologically healthy infants who were having open corrective cardiac surgery for congenital heart defects. During surgery, a small about 0.5-1 mL aliquot of peripheral blood was collected from four of the eight donors. Genomic DNA from blood samples was extracted from all available leukocytes rather than from a fixed cell number. ACK lysis buffer was used to remove erythrocytes from blood, and the leukocytes were stored at -70 degrees C as pellets. Genomic DNA was extracted from frozen cell pellets with a QIAsymphony instrument. Its CDR3 holds 13 amino acids, cysteine through phenylalanine. This entry keeps only the CDR3 DNA: 39 bases, framed from base 1. CDR1 GTSNPN and CDR2 SVGIG were looked up in the germline V gene (reference sequence). V sheds 2 bases and J sheds 2 bases, leaving 9 bases between their ends. Study-wide conclusions, independent of this receptor: V and J gene segment usage appeared biased in both thymic and peripheral blood repertoires. On average, thymus samples yielded some 810,000 unique TCRB clonotypes, whereas blood samples yielded roughly 81,000.

A note on this clone: Its recognized antigen is unknown. Per-base qualities were not stored, and no clone one base away is much larger.

TCRB and TCRAD loci were amplified from a standardized quantity of quality-controlled genomic DNA using the immunoSEQ multiplex PCR assay. The V(D)J region was spanned by amplicons of a length sufficient to cover the CDR3 and to identify V and J genes. The commercial immunoSEQ service was used to sequence amplicons on an Illumina platform. Per the authors' processing: Corrections for primer bias and sequencing errors followed previously described methods, while TCRAD and TCRB definitions were based on the IMGT database. The repertoires were analysed using immunoSEQ Analyzer 3.0 and VDJTools for basic statistics, V/J segment usage, diversity estimates, rarefaction and pairwise overlap. Chao1, ChaoE, Efron-Thisted, Shannon and inverse Simpson indices were used to estimate diversity, which was also estimated on datasets down-sampled to the smallest sample. Repertoire overlap used strict matching of CDR3 nucleotide sequence, V gene and J gene, with Jaccard-based multidimensional scaling clustering. Held by TCRdb, this immuneACCESS table contains in-frame sequences only and omits some clones. Under half of the omission traces to an unresolved V gene where checked; the cause of the rest is unknown. V and J calls and clone size are given by that table; D and trimming were obtained from the DNA. The sample table contains some 50,000 clones; only one count was recorded for 85% to 95% of them. The top ten constitute 0.15% to 0.2% of the sample.

This clonotype was sampled from a girl under three years old with a congenital heart defect but otherwise immunologically healthy. Sequencing was done on a sample of blood. The V and J segments used are TRBV30 and TRBJ2-5; the D gene assignment is ambiguous. The DNA is TGTGCCTGGAGTCCCCTGGCTCAAGAGACCCAGTACTTC. The resulting protein is CAWSPLAQETQYF.